This T cell receptor beta chain emerged from a study of control samples from healthy donors and cancer patients. Profiled with immunoSEQ multiplex PCR; TCRdb holds only in-frame clones, not every one. The sample lists 150,000 or so clones; roughly 93% were seen once. V shed 5 bases, J shed 0 bases, and the junction held 9 bases outside the gene matches. Germline CDR1 reads MNHEY; CDR2 reads SMNVEV (reference sequence). This CDR3 has 16 residues. The chain is built from TRBV27 and TRBJ1-1; 7 bases align to TRBD1. The TCR comes from a man aged 18 to 29 in good health. The sequenced sample was blood. The CDR3 reads CASSVHLGQLNTEAFF. For the CDR3, the DNA is TGTGCCAGCAGTGTCCATTTGGGACAGCTGAACACTGAAGCTTTCTTT.